This TCR beta chain was captured by sequencing in a study of blood T cell repertoires in COVID-19 (dated by TCRdb to between 2020 and 2021). Describing the broader study: Collaborator samples came from the United States, Italy and Spain and covered acute and convalescent phases of COVID-19. The prospective study material was composed of cDNA or gDNA derived from T cells, B-cell-depleted T cells, or PBMCs. Deeply sampled blood TCRbeta repertoires from subjects exposed to, actively infected with, or recovered from COVID-19 were included in the dataset. The repertoires were made available in a free public database intended to serve as a resource for research on the immune response to SARS-CoV-2. Samples came from the ongoing ImmuneRACE study (first 160 participants) plus 1,254 subjects from 6 global collaborators. The sample metadata nearly always contained a de-identified subject ID, COVID-19 status, age in years and sex. Where available, HLA class I and class II types were taken from metadata supplied by the sample provider and were not determined by assay-based typing.

Overall results and qualifications from the work: The quantity of clinical and demographic metadata differed by source and by participant and was supplied without curation.

A second Seattle source provided samples from volunteer blood donors who had recovered from COVID-19. Collaborating institutions collected whole blood in K2EDTA tubes following their own protocols. Collaborator samples were shipped for TCRbeta analysis as frozen whole blood, isolated PBMCs, or DNA extracted from either sample type. This clone was seen once. Its antigen is still unknown. No base quality values were provided; no much bigger clone lies one nucleotide off. From a lookup of the germline V gene, CDR1 and CDR2 are SGHTA and FQGNSA. Deletion took 0 bases off V and 3 bases off J, with a span of 8 bases between the germline ends. Including the terminal cysteine and phenylalanine, the CDR3 comprises 15 residues. The read is trimmed to its CDR3 DNA, 45 bases read in frame from base 1. TCRbeta CDR3 regions were amplified from genomic DNA by means of the immunoSEQ Assay, a bias-controlled multiplex PCR. For the original study's pipeline: The number of nucleated cells in each sample was estimated by amplification of reference gene primers within the assay. Sequence reads were collapsed and filtered to measure the absolute abundance of every unique TCRbeta CDR3 rearrangement. Productive Simpson clonality was computed per sample as the square root of Simpson's diversity index over productive rearrangements. TCRdb limited this immuneACCESS table to in-frame rearrangements with V and J called. A share of clones is missing; checked studies link under half to unresolved V genes, and the rest is unexplained. From that table come the V and J calls and clone size; the DNA was used to work out D and trimming. The table for this sample lists about 170,000 clones; about four fifths of them were counted only once. The ten largest clonotypes hold about 8% of the sample.

The rearranged chain carries TRBV7-2 and TRBJ2-2; confidence is insufficient to name the D gene. The TCR originated in a man aged 35-49 years who had recovered from COVID-19. The sequencing input was peripheral blood. The CDR3 protein sequence reads: CASSLAVRYTGELFF. The nucleotides are TGTGCCAGCAGCTTAGCTGTGCGGTACACCGGGGAGCTGTTTTTT.